The 22 T cell receptor beta chains below come from one sample, sequenced in a study of shared clonotypes between healthy human individuals. Sequenced by immunoSEQ multiplex PCR; TCRdb stores in-frame clones only, minus some. This sample carries some 1 million clones, around 76% of them seen once, and the ten largest clones take around 1.5%. The sample taken for sequencing was memory CD4+ T cells sorted from blood. Subset: CD45RA-negative fraction. The receptors here all came from a young man in good health.

V and J are TRBV2 and TRBJ1-1, with a weak D call TRBD1 (5 bases). Trimming took 9 bases from V and 11 from J, leaving 16 bases between them. The CDR3 contains 11 residues. Germline CDR1 and CDR2: SNHLY and FYNNEI. The CDR3 nucleotides read TGTGCCAGTCGGGGGGAGGGGTTGGCTTTCTTT. It is translated as CASRGEGLAFF.

As regards this clone: Other DNA variants within this sample encode the same CDR3. This rearrangement joins TRBV7-8 to TRBJ2-2; D not resolved. There are 12 residues in the CDR3. Germline CDR1 reads SGHVS; CDR2 reads FQNEAQ. Between the trimmed V and J ends, which lost 1 base and 8 bases, there was a span of 5 bases. CDR3 nucleotides: TGTGCCAGCAGCTTAGTCAGGGGGGAGCTGTTTTTT. Its translation: CASSLVRGELFF.

The chain is built from TRBV18 and TRBJ2-3, with D hard to call. The length of the CDR3 is 15 residues. V gave up 3 bases and J gave up 0 bases, with 10 bases separating them. Germline CDR1 and CDR2: KGHSH and LQKENI. The CDR3 DNA reads as TGTGCCAGCTCACCTCAATATACTAGCACAGATACGCAGTATTTT. This codes for CASSPQYTSTDTQYF.

V and J are TRBV5-5 and TRBJ1-6; D unresolved. This CDR3 has 15 amino acids. The germline V gene encodes CDR1 SGHKS and CDR2 YYEKEE (reference sequence). The ends were cut back, 1 base at V and 5 bases at J, with 10 bases in the middle. This chain's CDR3 is CASSLYPGDNSPLHF. Here the CDR3 DNA reads TGTGCCAGCAGCTTGTACCCCGGTGATAATTCACCCCTCCACTTT.

The genes are TRBV19 and TRBJ2-3, with 8 bases matching TRBD1. Trimming at V came to 6 bases and at J to 1 base, leaving 3 bases not matched to a gene. The CDR3 consists of 14 residues. CDR1 is LNHDA and CDR2 is SQIVND in the germline V gene (reference sequence). This CDR3 reads CASRLRGRTDTQYF. Here the CDR3 DNA reads TGTGCCAGTAGACTCAGGGGGCGCACAGATACGCAGTATTTT.

The J gene is TRBJ2-7, the V gene TRBV5-4; TRBD1 matches at 8 bases. Germline V gene lookup returns CDR1 SGHNT and CDR2 YYREEE (reference sequence). The CDR3 totals 15 residues. V lost 2 bases, J lost 3 bases, and 7 bases stayed unmatched. CDR3 in amino acids: CASSFEGQGIYEQYF. The CDR3 DNA follows: TGTGCCAGCAGCTTTGAAGGACAGGGTATCTACGAGCAGTACTTC.

Points on this clone: Other DNA sequences from this sample encode an identical CDR3 as well. The CDR3 DNA sequence: TGCGCCAGCAGCTTGGTCGATAACACTGAAGCTTTCTTT. This encodes CASSLVDNTEAFF. J is TRBJ1-1 and V is TRBV5-1; D remains unclear. Trimming removed 0 bases at V and 2 bases at J, with 5 bases between. Germline values: CDR1 SGHRS, CDR2 YFSETQ. This CDR3 is built from 13 residues.

The V gene is TRBV7-9, the J gene TRBJ2-2, with 7 positions matching TRBD2. The CDR3 totals 14 residues. CDR1 and CDR2 (germline): SEHNR, FQNEAQ (reference sequence). V lost 2 bases to trimming and J lost 5 bases; unmatched junction nucleotides: 2. This chain's CDR3 is CASSLRGDTGELFF. CDR3 nucleotides: TGTGCCAGCAGCTTACGGGGGGATACCGGGGAGCTGTTTTTT.

On this clone: Other DNA sequences within the sample encode an identical CDR3. The chain links TRBV30 to TRBJ2-1; 13 positions match TRBD2. J gave up 2 bases and V 5 bases, and 3 bases lay outside the gene matches. The CDR3 is made up of 15 amino acids. CDR1 GTSNPN and CDR2 SVGIG come from the germline V gene (reference sequence). The CDR3 sequence: CAWRLAGGPYNEQFF. CDR3 sequence (DNA): TGTGCCTGGCGACTAGCGGGAGGTCCCTACAATGAGCAGTTCTTC. Together with reference TRBV30 and TRBJ2-1, the CDR3 gives the full variable domain: SQTIHQWPATLVQPVGSPLSLECTVEGTSNPNLYWYRQAAGRGLQLLFYSVGIGQISSEVPQNLSASRPQDRQFILSSKKLLLSDSGFYLCAWRLAGGPYNEQFFGPGTRLTVL.

The rearrangement uses TRBV10-3 and TRBJ2-3; D possibly corresponds to TRBD2 (6 bases). The CDR3 is 14 amino acids. Germline CDR1 reads ENHRY; CDR2 reads SYGVKD. V lost 8 bases, J lost 4 bases, and 16 bases lay in between. The CDR3 DNA reads TGTGCCATCCGGGTGGAGGGGTTAGCAGATACGCAGTATTTT. Translated: CAIRVEGLADTQYF.

This clone appeared many times. V usage is TRBV11-3 and J usage is TRBJ2-7; 8 nucleotides align to TRBD2. The germline gives CDR1 SGHNT, CDR2 YENEEA. This CDR3 contains 17 residues. J lost 4 bases, V lost 0 bases, and 11 bases had no gene match. This chain's CDR3 is CASSLDMSGGPRYEQYF. The CDR3 nucleotides read TGTGCCAGCAGCTTAGATATGTCGGGAGGGCCAAGGTACGAGCAGTACTTC.

The chain couples TRBV19 to TRBJ2-2; D ambiguous. The CDR3 has 14 residues. Deletions cut 3 bases from V and 1 base from J, with 6 bases between. CDR1 is LNHDA and CDR2 is SQIVND in the germline V gene (reference sequence). The CDR3 sequence is CASSIWENTGELFF. In DNA, the CDR3 is TGTGCCAGTAGTATCTGGGAGAACACCGGGGAGCTGTTTTTT.

The sample holds one count of this clone. This chain uses TRBV19 with TRBJ1-2, with 10 bases lining up with TRBD1. Germline loops: CDR1 LNHDA, CDR2 SQIVND (reference sequence). This CDR3 has 15 amino acids. The V gene end was trimmed by 3 bases and the J gene end by 4 bases; junction bases not matched to a gene: 5. In DNA form, the CDR3 reads TGTGCCAGTAGTATGGGGACAGGGGAAGGCTATGGCTACACCTTC. Its translation: CASSMGTGEGYGYTF.

The CDR3 coding sequence is TGCGCCAGCAGTGAGGGACTAGCGGGAAATAATGAGCAGTTCTTC. It translates to CASSEGLAGNNEQFF. The rearrangement uses TRBV10-2 and TRBJ2-1; TRBD2 matches 12 bases. Trimming took 2 bases from V and 7 from J; bases not matched to a gene: 3. Germline V gene data show CDR1 as WSHSY and CDR2 as SAAADI. The CDR3 is made up of 15 amino acids.

This clone was detected once. This chain joins TRBV29-1 and TRBJ2-1; D is perhaps TRBD2 (5 bases). The germline CDR1 and CDR2 sequences are SQVTM and ANQGSEA. The CDR3 is 15 residues long. With 7 bases removed from V and 4 bases from J, the gap between germline ends came to 20 bases. Written as DNA, the CDR3 is TGCAGCGCCTCGTCACCGGACTCGGGGTACAATGAGCAGTTCTTC. Translated: CSASSPDSGYNEQFF.

The rearrangement links TRBV6-6 to TRBJ2-7; 13 bases are a match to TRBD2. The CDR3 consists of 15 residues. Looked up from germline, CDR1 is MNHNY and CDR2 is SVGAGI (reference sequence). V lost 2 bases and J lost 5; bases outside the gene matches: 3. The CDR3 DNA sequence: TGTGCCAGCAGTTACAGGACTAGCGGGAGACACGAGCAGTACTTC. Translation gives CASSYRTSGRHEQYF.

This CDR3 is CASSLFTGETQYF. DNA for the CDR3: TGTGCCAGCAGCTTATTTACGGGGGAGACCCAGTACTTC. This chain connects TRBV7-9 to TRBJ2-5; TRBD2 is a possible D gene (5 bases). Trimming removed 2 bases at V and 5 bases at J, with 9 bases between. The CDR3 spans 13 residues. Per germline, CDR1 SEHNR and CDR2 FQNEAQ (reference sequence). Supplemented by reference TRBV7-9 and TRBJ2-5, the full variable domain reads DTGVSQNPRHKITKRGQNVTFRCDPISEHNRLYWYRQTLGQGPEFLTYFQNEAQLEKSRLLSDRFSAERPKGSFSTLEIQRTEQGDSAMYLCASSLFTGETQYFGPGTRLLVL.

The gene calls are TRBV28 and TRBJ2-7; 7 bases map to TRBD1. Germline CDR1 and CDR2: MDHEN and SYDVKM. The CDR3 has 12 residues. Losses at the gene ends were 7 bases for V and 7 bases for J; bases not matched to a gene: 7. CDR3 nucleotides: TGTGCCAGCACCGAGACAGGGAATGAGCAGTACTTC. It is translated as CASTETGNEQYF.

The chain uses TRBV30 and TRBJ2-2, with D possibly matching TRBD1 (6 bases). Trimming shortened V by 4 bases and J by 5 bases, and 11 bases separated the two germline ends. The CDR3 loop spans 13 amino acids. The germline gives CDR1 GTSNPN, CDR2 SVGIG (reference sequence). CDR3 in DNA: TGTGCCTGGAACAGGGTAGGGACCGGGGAGCTGTTTTTT. Its translation: CAWNRVGTGELFF.

The V call is TRBV5-1, the J call TRBJ1-5, with D unresolved. V dropped 4 bases and J dropped 0 bases, with 8 bases sitting between them. The CDR3 has 14 residues. The germline CDR1 and CDR2 sequences are SGHRS and YFSETQ. The CDR3 DNA reads TGCGCCAGCAGCCCATCAAATAGCAATCAGCCCCAGCATTTT. This translates into CASSPSNSNQPQHF.

This clone appeared once. In the same sample, other DNA sequences code for this CDR3. This rearrangement joins TRBV18 to TRBJ1-3; unclear D gene. Germline V lookup: CDR1 KGHSH, CDR2 LQKENI. V lost 0 bases, J lost 0 bases, and 6 bases lay in between. The CDR3 extends over 15 amino acids. The CDR3 nucleotides read TGTGCCAGCTCACCACCCTCCCTCTCTGGAAACACCATATATTTT. This codes for CASSPPSLSGNTIYF.

The V and J genes are TRBV5-1 and TRBJ2-2; no definite D call. Trimming pared 5 bases from V and 5 bases from J, leaving 10 bases between. CDR3 length equals 13 residues. The V gene's germline CDR1 is SGHRS and CDR2 YFSETQ. CDR3 residues: CASRSENTGELFF. The CDR3 DNA sequence: TGCGCCAGCAGGTCTGAAAATACCGGGGAGCTGTTTTTT.